These T cell receptor beta chains were read from a single sample in a study of blood T cells in healthy people across ages. TCRdb analysed the 5' RACE reads with MiXCR anew, one entry per CDR3 protein. The sample has around 1.5 million distinct CDR3 sequences; roughly 45% are singletons. The specimen was blood. The receptors derive from a woman under 30 in good health. Each CDR3 is given with its conserved first and last residue. A D gene is named only where the DNA matches it firmly. Clone size is shown for a subset of rows, as once, few, many or a class of expanded clone.

TRBV20-1	14	.	TRBJ2-1	.	TGCAGTGCGGGGCCCGGGACGGGGAAATGGGAGCAGTTCTTC	CSAGPGTGKWEQFF
TRBV27	17	few	TRBJ2-7	TRBD1	TGTGCCAGCAGTTTATCGAGAGTAGACAGGGCCTTCAACGAGCAGTACTTC	CASSLSRVDRAFNEQYF
TRBV19	15	.	TRBJ1-5	.	TGTGCCAGTAGTATCCCACAGGCACGAGGTCAGCCCCAGCATTTT	CASSIPQARGQPQHF
TRBV27	16	.	TRBJ2-4	TRBD2	TGTGCCAGCAGTCCACTGGCCAGCGGGGTCAAAAACATTCAGTACTTC	CASSPLASGVKNIQYF
TRBV20-1	15	.	TRBJ2-5	TRBD2	TGCAGTGCTAGAAGGTCTAGCGGGAGGGCCGGTGAGCAGTACTTC	CSARRSSGRAGEQYF
TRBV20-1	15	few	TRBJ2-1	TRBD2	TGCAGTGCTAAACCGACTAGCGGGACCTACAATGAGCAGTTCTTC	CSAKPTSGTYNEQFF
TRBV28	12	.	TRBJ2-7	.	TGTGCCAGCTGTGAAGGGTACAACGAGCAGTACTTC	CASCEGYNEQYF
TRBV7-2	16	.	TRBJ2-5	TRBD2	TGTGCCAGCAGCTCCGGGAGCGGGGGTGGGCAAGAGACCCAGTACTTC	CASSSGSGGGQETQYF
TRBV7-2	13	.	TRBJ2-3	TRBD2	TGTGCCAGCAGCGAAGCGGGAGGTAGCACGCAGTATTTT	CASSEAGGSTQYF
TRBV7-8	20	once	TRBJ2-1	TRBD2	TGTGCCAGCAGCTTAGTGTTGAGCGGGAGGGCCTCTTATCACAAGAATGAGCAGTTCTTC	CASSLVLSGRASYHKNEQFF
TRBV9	15	.	TRBJ1-6	TRBD1	TGTGCCAGCAGCCCAGGCAGGGGGAAGAATTCACCCCTCCACTTT	CASSPGRGKNSPLHF
TRBV20-1	16	.	TRBJ2-3	TRBD2	TGCAGTGCTAGAGATCCCGCGGGGGGGCGGGCAGATACGCAGTATTTT	CSARDPAGGRADTQYF
TRBV20-1	13	.	TRBJ1-1	.	TGCAGTGTCCCGGGACGGATTAACACTGAAGCTTTCTTT	CSVPGRINTEAFF
TRBV3-1	15	once	TRBJ2-1	.	TGTGCCAGCAGCCAAAATTGGATCCAGGGGAATGAGCAGTTCTTC	CASSQNWIQGNEQFF
TRBV4-1	17	few	TRBJ1-5	.	TGCGCCAGCAGCCAAGATTCGGGGGGAGGCGGTAATCAGCCCCAGCATTTT	CASSQDSGGGGNQPQHF
TRBV28	14	.	TRBJ2-5	TRBD2	TGCGCCAGCAAAAGCGGGGGGGCTAAAAACGGGCAGTACTTC	CASKSGGAKNGQYF
TRBV11-2	12	.	TRBJ1-4	.	TGTGCCAGCAAAACCAGGGGTGAAAAACTGTTTTTT	CASKTRGEKLFF
TRBV3-1	15	.	TRBJ1-4	.	TGTGCCAGCAGCCCCGAGGGAGGGGTTAATGAAAAACTGTTTTTT	CASSPEGGVNEKLFF
TRBV27	15	.	TRBJ2-1	TRBD2	TGTGCCAGCACCATAGCGGGGGGGCTATACAATGAGCAGTTCTTC	CASTIAGGLYNEQFF
TRBV7-9	14	.	TRBJ1-1	.	TGTGCCAGCAGCTCGGACTATAAAAACACTGAAGCTTTCTTT	CASSSDYKNTEAFF
TRBV20-1	15	.	TRBJ2-5	.	TGCAGTGCTAGTGCTGTAGGGGGACTAAAAGAGACCCAGTACTTC	CSASAVGGLKETQYF
TRBV20-1	15	.	TRBJ2-5	.	TGCAGTGCTTCTGGCAGATTAGGGGGGGAAGAGACCCAGTACTTC	CSASGRLGGEETQYF
TRBV30	14	.	TRBJ2-7	TRBD1	TGTGCCTGGAGTCCGGGACAGGGATTCCACGAGCAGTACTTC	CAWSPGQGFHEQYF
TRBV20-1	13	.	TRBJ1-4	TRBD1	TGCAGTGCCACGACAGGGTTGGATGAAAAACTGTTTTTT	CSATTGLDEKLFF
TRBV7-8	14	.	TRBJ2-7	TRBD1	TGTGCCAGCAGCTTTGTGACAGGGGCCTACGAGCAGTACTTC	CASSFVTGAYEQYF
TRBV28	19	.	TRBJ2-6	TRBD2	TGTGCCAGCAGTTCCCTCGTACTAGCGGGAGACTCTGGGGCCAACGTCCTGACTTTC	CASSSLVLAGDSGANVLTF
TRBV10-3	14	.	TRBJ2-7	TRBD2	TGTGCCATCAGTGCGGGGGGGCTTTACAATGAGCAGTACTTC	CAISAGGLYNEQYF